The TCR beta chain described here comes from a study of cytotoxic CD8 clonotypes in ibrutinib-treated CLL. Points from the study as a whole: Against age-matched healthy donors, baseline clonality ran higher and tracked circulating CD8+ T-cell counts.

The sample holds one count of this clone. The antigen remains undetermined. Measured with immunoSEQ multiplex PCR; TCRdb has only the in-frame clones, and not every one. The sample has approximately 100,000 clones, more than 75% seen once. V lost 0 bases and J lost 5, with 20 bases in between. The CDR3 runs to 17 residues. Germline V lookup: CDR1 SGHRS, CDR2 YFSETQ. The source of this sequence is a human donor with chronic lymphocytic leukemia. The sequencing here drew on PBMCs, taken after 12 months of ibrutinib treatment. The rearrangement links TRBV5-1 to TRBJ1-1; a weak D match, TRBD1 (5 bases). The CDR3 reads CASSLAEYGGAGTEAFF. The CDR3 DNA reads TGCGCCAGCAGCTTGGCCGAGTACGGGGGAGCGGGGACTGAAGCTTTCTTT.